The T cell receptor beta chain under discussion was sequenced for a study of shared clonotypes between healthy human individuals. Study-wide background: For every donor, three CD4 naive, three CD4 memory, two CD8 naive and one CD8 memory plates were used.

There were only Caucasian adults among the donors, and all lived in Nashville, Tennessee. As originally analysed: ImmunoSEQ junction-only sequences lacked quality scores, so their filtering differed. Some clones are missing from TCRdb's copy, which holds only in-frame ones; the method was immunoSEQ multiplex PCR. Clone size and V and J calls were adopted from that table, with D and trimming inferred from the DNA. The sample has millions of clones; just over 90% are singletons. This CDR3 is 17 amino acids long. Germline CDR1 SGHTA, CDR2 FQGNSA. V was clipped by 1 base and J by 4 bases; unmatched bases: 7.

Sequencing was carried out using naive CD4+ T cells sorted from blood. The subset here: CD45RA+ positively selected. This rearrangement joins TRBV7-2 to TRBJ2-3; 11 nucleotides agree with TRBD2. The source of this sequence is a man younger than 35 in good health. The CDR3 DNA reads TGTGCCAGCAGCTTAGTAGCGGGAGGGTTCGGGCCAGATACGCAGTATTTT. The encoded protein is CASSLVAGGFGPDTQYF. The whole variable domain, filled in from reference TRBV7-2 and TRBJ2-3, reads GAGVSQSPSNKVTEKGKDVELRCDPISGHTALYWYRQSLGQGLEFLIYFQGNSAPDKSGLPSDRFSAERTGGSVSTLTIQRTQQEDSAVYLCASSLVAGGFGPDTQYFGPGTRLTVL.